This T cell receptor (beta chain) was captured by sequencing in a study of response to subunit inactivated influenza vaccine. Study-level findings and limits: The authors put forward the suggestion that each seasonal influenza vaccination may bring in only a limited number of new T cells.

TCRdb itself ran the RT-PCR reads through MiXCR, one entry per CDR3 protein. The data show 250,000 to 350,000 distinct CDR3 sequences, approximately 20% seen once. Notes on this clonotype: The antigen is not known.

Germline V gives CDR1 MNHEY, CDR2 SVGAGI. The trim removed 4 bases at V and 8 bases at J, leaving 10 bases unmatched. This CDR3 is built from 15 residues. This TCR came from a man between 50 and 75 years old who received an inactivated influenza vaccine. This sequence joins TRBV6-5 and TRBJ1-4; TRBD1 aligns across 7 bases. The specimen was PBMCs from blood, collected about 20 months after vaccination. The CDR3 is CASSLKTGALEKLFF. CDR3 in DNA: TGTGCCAGCAGTTTAAAAACAGGGGCCTTGGAAAAACTGTTTTTT.